A selection of T cell receptor beta chains follows, all from one sample in a study of blood T cell repertoires in COVID-19. Clones were sequenced by immunoSEQ multiplex PCR, and TCRdb holds only the in-frame ones, with some missing. In the table there are approximately 250,000 clones, approximately 91% of which are singletons. Sequenced: PBMCs or T cells enriched from blood (not recorded which). These receptors came from a woman aged 30 to 39 who had recovered from COVID-19. Both conserved end residues are part of each CDR3. A D gene is named only where the DNA matches it firmly.

>TRBV7-9|NA
CASSLALLGDTEAFF
>TRBV24-1|NA
CATSDSRTAYQETQYF
>TRBV6-4|TRBD1
CASSDGQGNSGNTIYF
>TRBV11-3|TRBD2
CASSYRRDSGGVLSYNEQFF
>TRBV5-1|NA
CASSLGTPRSSYEQYF
>TRBV10-2|NA
CASSETASEGLFF
>TRBV7-9|NA
CASSSFTDTQYF
>TRBV6-5|NA
CASSYGGVVNEQFF
>TRBV30|NA
CAWRGTTGISPLHF
>TRBV24-1|NA
CATSKGRVEGYTF
>TRBV7-9|NA
CASSLKNRASPYNEQFF
>TRBV19|NA
CASSIGSMRRNTGELFF
>TRBV4-1|TRBD2
CASSQTSGLYNEQFF
>TRBV2|TRBD1
CAILRDSDYGYTF
>TRBV30|TRBD1
CAWSVRTGESRTGELFF
>TRBV11-3|NA
CASSLVTGSPLHF
>TRBV5-6|NA
CASSLSTVSGANYGYTF
>TRBV19|NA
CASTQGSSYNSPLHF
>TRBV10-3|TRBD2
CAISVMGGGASGEQFF
>TRBV29-1|TRBD1
CSVGQSYEQYF
>TRBV28|TRBD1
CASSFGGQGAPNYGYTF
>TRBV10-3|NA
CAISEEKGYTF
>TRBV9|NA
CASSVDARDYEQYF
>TRBV15|NA
CATSRDRRENTGELFF
>TRBV11-3|NA
CASSQKFTAYGYTF
>TRBV19|NA
CASSLGNQETQYF
>TRBV7-9|TRBD2
CASSPSGLAGTEQYF
>TRBV6-5|TRBD1
CASSMTGAGEAFF
>TRBV11-2|NA
CASSPQGEYGYTF
>TRBV5-1|NA
CASSPDRAISGANVLTF
>TRBV28|TRBD2
CASSFPTGRGEETQYF
>TRBV28|NA
CASSLRAGPNTIYF
>TRBV28|TRBD1
CASSAPGQGDYEQYF
>TRBV5-1|TRBD1
CASSEVGQTYQETQYF
>TRBV2|NA
CATKPGFDPVGYTF
>TRBV28|TRBD1
CASYPSLGTGYGYTF
>TRBV23-1|TRBD1
CATRLQGAPMNTEAFF
>TRBV6-8|TRBD1
CASSYTTGGYCNEQFF
>TRBV5-1|TRBD1
CASSLTGGASYGYTF
>TRBV9|NA
CASSAPMEQGANYGYTF
>TRBV15|NA
CATSRDPGGRGYGYTF
>TRBV27|TRBD1
CAGLTGVEGDGYTF
>TRBV28|TRBD1
CASTYSGTGLIRNEKLFF
>TRBV27|TRBD2
CASSLWLAGTDTQYF
>TRBV28|TRBD1
CASIGQEETQYF
>TRBV5-1|TRBD2
CASSLTSGTFYEQYF
>TRBV5-4|TRBD1
CASSSQGPYEKLFF
>TRBV7-2|TRBD1
CASSAQWRQGTAGAFF